This is a list of T cell receptor beta chains from one sample in a study of T cell responses to AZD1222 COVID-19 vaccine. Sequencing used immunoSEQ multiplex PCR; TCRdb keeps in-frame clones, though not all of them. This table has 65,000 to 80,000 clones, 88% appearing once. Specimen: peripheral blood, collected 28 days after the second dose of the MenACWY control vaccine. The receptors were gathered from an adult who received the MenACWY meningococcal vaccine as a control. Each CDR3 is given with its conserved first and last residue. The D gene is left open where the match is weak. A row's size may be missing; if present it is once, few, many or a size class.

size	D	V	J	DNA	CDR3
-	-	TRBV4-2	TRBJ1-4	TGTGCCAGCAGCCAAGATTGGGGCACAGACGCAACTAATGAAAAACTGTTTTTT	CASSQDWGTDATNEKLFF
-	-	TRBV4-1	TRBJ2-7	TGCGCCAGCAGCCAAGGACCCGGGCAGCGAACCTACGAGCAGTACTTC	CASSQGPGQRTYEQYF
once	TRBD1	TRBV5-6	TRBJ1-4	TGTGCCAGCAGCTTTCCGGGACAGGGGACGGAAAAACTGTTTTTT	CASSFPGQGTEKLFF
-	-	TRBV29-1	TRBJ1-1	TGCAGCGTTGAAAGTGGTTTGCCGTCGGCTTTCTTT	CSVESGLPSAFF
-	-	TRBV6-5	TRBJ1-1	TGTGCCAGCAGCCCGGGTAGGACAGCGAACACTGAAGCTTTCTTT	CASSPGRTANTEAFF
-	TRBD1	TRBV7-2	TRBJ2-4	TGTGCCAGCAGTCCACCACCGGGACAGGGCATTCAGTACTTC	CASSPPPGQGIQYF
-	TRBD2	TRBV7-8	TRBJ2-7	TGTGCCAGCAGCTTAACTAGCGGGAGTATCCACGAGCAGTACTTC	CASSLTSGSIHEQYF
-	-	TRBV25-1	TRBJ1-5	TGTGCCAGCAGTGCCGAGTTGGCCCAGCCCCAGCATTTT	CASSAELAQPQHF
once	TRBD1	TRBV30	TRBJ1-2	TGTGCCTGGAGTGTTAAGGGACAGGGAATGGGGCAGAGTAACTATGGCTACACCTTC	CAWSVKGQGMGQSNYGYTF
-	TRBD2	TRBV27	TRBJ2-2	TGTGCCAGCAGTTTAGAGGTTGGCGGGGGGGGAGAAACCGGGGAGCTGTTTTTT	CASSLEVGGGGETGELFF
once	-	TRBV7-2	TRBJ1-2	TGTGCCAGCAGCCCCCGACAGGCGGCTAACTATGGCTACACCTTC	CASSPRQAANYGYTF
-	-	TRBV30	TRBJ2-2	TGTGCCTTCCGGGACTCCTATACCGGGGAGCTGTTTTTT	CAFRDSYTGELFF
-	-	TRBV5-4	TRBJ2-1	TGTGCCAGCAGCTTGGAGGCGGACGCCTCCTACAATGAGCAGTTCTTC	CASSLEADASYNEQFF
-	TRBD1	TRBV19	TRBJ1-2	TGTGCCAGTAGTGAACAGGGGGAGATCGGCTACACCTTC	CASSEQGEIGYTF
-	TRBD1	TRBV6-6	TRBJ1-5	TGTGCCAGCAGACGGGGACAGGGATATCAGCCCCAGCATTTT	CASRRGQGYQPQHF
-	TRBD1	TRBV10-3	TRBJ1-2	TGTGCCATCAGGGAGACAGGGGGCCAAGGCTACACCTTC	CAIRETGGQGYTF